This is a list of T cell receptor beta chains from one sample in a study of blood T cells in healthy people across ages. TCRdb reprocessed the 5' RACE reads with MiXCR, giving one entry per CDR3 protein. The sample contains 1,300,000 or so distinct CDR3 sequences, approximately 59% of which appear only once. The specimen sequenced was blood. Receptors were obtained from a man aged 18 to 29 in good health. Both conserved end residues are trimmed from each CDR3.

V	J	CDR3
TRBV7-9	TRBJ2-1	ASSLCTPGGDNEQF
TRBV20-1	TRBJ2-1	SASPSEDISSDEQF
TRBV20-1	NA	GARGPLVRSETQY
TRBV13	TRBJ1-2	ASSWGTQINYGYT
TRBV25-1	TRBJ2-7	ASSELAGPTAARDEQY
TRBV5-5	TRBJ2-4	ASSHSSGGAPKNIQY
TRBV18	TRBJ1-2	ASSPPGSRGYT
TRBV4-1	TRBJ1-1	ASSQGNQAF
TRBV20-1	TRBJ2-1	SASSTGQPNNEQF
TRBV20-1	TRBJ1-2	SARDGGTGHGYT
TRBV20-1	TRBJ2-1	SARGGSDRYNEQF
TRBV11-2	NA	ASSPISGQSLGEQY
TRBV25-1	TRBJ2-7	ASRGPGRTYEQY
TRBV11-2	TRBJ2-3	ASSVFSGGAISSTDTQY
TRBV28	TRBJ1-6	ASSSVSGGGNSPLH
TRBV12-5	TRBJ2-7	ASGLPPGTVTYEQY
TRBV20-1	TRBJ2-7	SASTETYEQY
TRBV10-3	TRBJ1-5	AISEAGQGGQPQH
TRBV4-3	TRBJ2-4	ASSHETGPQNIQY
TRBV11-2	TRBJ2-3	ASSHMTGGSTDTQY
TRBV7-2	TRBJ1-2	ASSLMGTIGGYT
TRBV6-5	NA	ASSSTSGQPYEQY
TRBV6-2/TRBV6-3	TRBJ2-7	ASTGSKRSSYEQY
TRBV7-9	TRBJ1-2	ASSLVGEGDYGYT
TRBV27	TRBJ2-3	ASTQGAHADTQY
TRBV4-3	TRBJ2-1	ASSHSGGAINEQF
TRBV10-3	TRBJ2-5	ASKIDSQETQY
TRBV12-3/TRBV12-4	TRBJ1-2	ASGKEISIGT